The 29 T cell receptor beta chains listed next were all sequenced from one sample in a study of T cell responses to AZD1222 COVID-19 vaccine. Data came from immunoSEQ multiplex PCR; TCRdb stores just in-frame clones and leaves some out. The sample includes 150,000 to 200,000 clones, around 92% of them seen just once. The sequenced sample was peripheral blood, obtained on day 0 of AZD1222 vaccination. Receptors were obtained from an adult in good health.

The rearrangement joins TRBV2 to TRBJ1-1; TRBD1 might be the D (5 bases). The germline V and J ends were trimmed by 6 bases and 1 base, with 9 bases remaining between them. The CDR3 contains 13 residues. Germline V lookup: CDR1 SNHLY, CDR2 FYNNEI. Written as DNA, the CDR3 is TGTGCCAGCAGAGTTACAGGGAACACTGAAGCTTTCTTT. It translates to CASRVTGNTEAFF.

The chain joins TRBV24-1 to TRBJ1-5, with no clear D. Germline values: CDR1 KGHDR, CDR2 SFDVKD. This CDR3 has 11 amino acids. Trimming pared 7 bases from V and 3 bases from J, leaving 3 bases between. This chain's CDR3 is CATRDNQPQHF. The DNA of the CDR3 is TGTGCCACCAGGGACAATCAGCCCCAGCATTTT.

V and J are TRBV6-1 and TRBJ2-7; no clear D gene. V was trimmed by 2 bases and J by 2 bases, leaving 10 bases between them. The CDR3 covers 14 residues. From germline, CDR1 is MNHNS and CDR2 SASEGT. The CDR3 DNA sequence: TGTGCCAGCAGTGAAAGAGGCAGAACCTACGAGCAGTACTTC. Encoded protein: CASSERGRTYEQYF.

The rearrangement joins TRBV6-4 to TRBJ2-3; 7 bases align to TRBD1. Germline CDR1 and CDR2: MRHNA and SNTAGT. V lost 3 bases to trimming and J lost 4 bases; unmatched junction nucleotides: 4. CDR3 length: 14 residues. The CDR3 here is CASSERTGADTQYF. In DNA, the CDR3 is TGTGCCAGCAGTGAGCGAACAGGGGCAGATACGCAGTATTTT.

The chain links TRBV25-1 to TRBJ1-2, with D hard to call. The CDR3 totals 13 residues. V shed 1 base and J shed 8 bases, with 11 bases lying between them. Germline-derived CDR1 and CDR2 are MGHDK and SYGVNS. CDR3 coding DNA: TGTGCCAGCAGTGAATGGGTGGCGAAGGGCTACACCTTC. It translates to CASSEWVAKGYTF.

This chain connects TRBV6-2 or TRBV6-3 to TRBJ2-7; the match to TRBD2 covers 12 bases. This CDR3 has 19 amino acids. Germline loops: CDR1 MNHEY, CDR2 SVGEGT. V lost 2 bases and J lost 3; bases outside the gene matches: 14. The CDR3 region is CASSYRTSGIARGDYEQYF. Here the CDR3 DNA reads TGTGCCAGCAGTTACCGGACTAGCGGGATTGCCCGGGGGGACTACGAGCAGTACTTC.

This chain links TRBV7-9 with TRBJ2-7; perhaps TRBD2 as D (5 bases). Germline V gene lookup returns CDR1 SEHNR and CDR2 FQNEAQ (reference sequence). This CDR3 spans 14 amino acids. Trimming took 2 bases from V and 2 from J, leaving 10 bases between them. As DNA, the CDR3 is TGTGCCAGCAGCTTAAACGGGAAACCCTACGAGCAGTACTTC. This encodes CASSLNGKPYEQYF. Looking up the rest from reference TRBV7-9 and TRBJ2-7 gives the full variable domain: DTGVSQNPRHKITKRGQNVTFRCDPISEHNRLYWYRQTLGQGPEFLTYFQNEAQLEKSRLLSDRFSAERPKGSFSTLEIQRTEQGDSAMYLCASSLNGKPYEQYFGPGTRLTVT.

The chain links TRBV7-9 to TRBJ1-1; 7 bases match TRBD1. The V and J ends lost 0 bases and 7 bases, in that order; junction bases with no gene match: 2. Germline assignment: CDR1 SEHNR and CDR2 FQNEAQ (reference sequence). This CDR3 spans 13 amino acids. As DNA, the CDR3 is TGTGCCAGCAGCTTAGCAGGGACAGATGAAGCTTTCTTT. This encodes CASSLAGTDEAFF. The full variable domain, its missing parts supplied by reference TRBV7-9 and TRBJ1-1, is DTGVSQNPRHKITKRGQNVTFRCDPISEHNRLYWYRQTLGQGPEFLTYFQNEAQLEKSRLLSDRFSAERPKGSFSTLEIQRTEQGDSAMYLCASSLAGTDEAFFGQGTRLTVV.

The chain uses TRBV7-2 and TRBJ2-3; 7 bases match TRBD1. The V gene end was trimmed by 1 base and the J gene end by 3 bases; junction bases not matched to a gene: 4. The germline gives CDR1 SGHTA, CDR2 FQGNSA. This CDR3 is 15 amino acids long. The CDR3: CASSLDAQGTDTQYF. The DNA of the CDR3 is TGTGCCAGCAGCTTAGATGCACAGGGGACAGATACGCAGTATTTT. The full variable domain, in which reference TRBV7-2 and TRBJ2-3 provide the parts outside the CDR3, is GAGVSQSPSNKVTEKGKDVELRCDPISGHTALYWYRQSLGQGLEFLIYFQGNSAPDKSGLPSDRFSAERTGGSVSTLTIQRTQQEDSAVYLCASSLDAQGTDTQYFGPGTRLTVL.

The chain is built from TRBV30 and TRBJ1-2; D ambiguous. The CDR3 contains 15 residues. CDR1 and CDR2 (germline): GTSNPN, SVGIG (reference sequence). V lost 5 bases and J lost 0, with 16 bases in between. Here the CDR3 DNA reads TGTGCCTGGTCCCCCCCGGCAAGGGCTAACTATGGCTACACCTTC. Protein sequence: CAWSPPARANYGYTF.

The CDR3 here is CASSYLGLGGGTQYF. CDR3 DNA: TGTGCCAGCAGTTACCTGGGACTAGGAGGTGGGACCCAGTACTTC. The chain recombines TRBV6-2 or TRBV6-3 with TRBJ2-5, with 8 bases matching TRBD2. The V gene's germline CDR1 is MNHEY and CDR2 SVGEGT. J lost 7 bases, V lost 2 bases, and 9 bases had no gene match. There are 15 residues in the CDR3.

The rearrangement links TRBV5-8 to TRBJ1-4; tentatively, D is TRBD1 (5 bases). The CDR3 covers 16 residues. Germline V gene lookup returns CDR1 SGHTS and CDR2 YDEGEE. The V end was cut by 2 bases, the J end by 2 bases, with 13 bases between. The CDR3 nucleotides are TGTGCCAGCAGCTTAGGAGGGGTACCGACTAATGAAAAACTGTTTTTT. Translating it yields CASSLGGVPTNEKLFF.

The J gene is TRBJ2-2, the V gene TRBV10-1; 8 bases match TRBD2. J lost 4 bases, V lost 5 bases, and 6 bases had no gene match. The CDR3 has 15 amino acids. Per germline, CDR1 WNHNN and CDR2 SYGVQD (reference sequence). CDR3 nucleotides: TGCGCCAGCAGTAGGGGGACTAGAAGCACCGGGGAGCTGTTTTTT. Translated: CASSRGTRSTGELFF.

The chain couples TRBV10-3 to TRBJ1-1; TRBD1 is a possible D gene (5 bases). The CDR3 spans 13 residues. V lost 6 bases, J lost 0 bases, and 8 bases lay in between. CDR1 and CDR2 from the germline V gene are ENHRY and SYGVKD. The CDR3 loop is CAIRGDLNTEAFF. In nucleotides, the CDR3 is TGTGCCATCAGAGGGGACTTGAACACTGAAGCTTTCTTT.

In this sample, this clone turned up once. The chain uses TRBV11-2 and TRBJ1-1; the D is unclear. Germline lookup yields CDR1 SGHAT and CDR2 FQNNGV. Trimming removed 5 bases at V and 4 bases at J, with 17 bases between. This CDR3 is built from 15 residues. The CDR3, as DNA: TGTGCCAGCAGCCCGGAACAAGGAAGGCTCACTGAAGCTTTCTTT. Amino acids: CASSPEQGRLTEAFF. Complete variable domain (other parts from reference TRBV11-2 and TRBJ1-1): EAGVAQSPRYKIIEKRQSVAFWCNPISGHATLYWYQQILGQGPKLLIQFQNNGVVDDSQLPKDRFSAERLKGVDSTLKIQPAKLEDSAVYLCASSPEQGRLTEAFFGQGTRLTVV.

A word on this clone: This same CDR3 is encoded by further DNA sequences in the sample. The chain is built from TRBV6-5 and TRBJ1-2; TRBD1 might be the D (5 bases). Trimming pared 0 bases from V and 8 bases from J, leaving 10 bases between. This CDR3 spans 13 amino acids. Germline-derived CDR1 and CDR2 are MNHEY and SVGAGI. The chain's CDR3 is CASSYSQGYGYTF. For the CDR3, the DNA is TGTGCCAGCAGTTACTCGCAGGGATACGGCTACACCTTC.

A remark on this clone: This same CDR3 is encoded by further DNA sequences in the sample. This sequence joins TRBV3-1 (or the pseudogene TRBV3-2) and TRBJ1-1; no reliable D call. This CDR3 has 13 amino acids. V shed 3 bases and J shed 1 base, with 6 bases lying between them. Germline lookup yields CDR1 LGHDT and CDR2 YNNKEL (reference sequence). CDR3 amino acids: CASSQARNTEAFF. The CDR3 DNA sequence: TGTGCCAGCAGCCAGGCAAGGAACACTGAAGCTTTCTTT.

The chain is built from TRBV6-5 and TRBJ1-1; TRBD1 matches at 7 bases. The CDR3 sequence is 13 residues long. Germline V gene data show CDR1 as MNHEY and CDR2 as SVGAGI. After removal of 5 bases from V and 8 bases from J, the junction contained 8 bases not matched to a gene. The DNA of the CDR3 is TGTGCCAGCAGTCTGACAGGGACGTTGGAAGCTTTCTTT. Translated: CASSLTGTLEAFF.

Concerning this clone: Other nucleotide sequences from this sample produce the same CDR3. DNA of the CDR3: TGTGCCAGCATCCAAAGGGGAGGGACCGGGGAGCTGTTTTTT. Translation: CASIQRGGTGELFF. The rearrangement links TRBV2 to TRBJ2-2; 7 bases line up with TRBD2. This CDR3 region has 14 residues. V lost 7 bases and J lost 5; bases outside the gene matches: 7. Germline V lookup: CDR1 SNHLY, CDR2 FYNNEI. Full variable domain (outside the CDR3, taken from reference TRBV2 and TRBJ2-2): EPEVTQTPSHQVTQMGQEVILRCVPISNHLYFYWYRQILGQKVEFLVSFYNNEISEKSEIFDDQFSVERPDGSNFTLKIRSTKLEDSAMYFCASIQRGGTGELFFGEGSRLTVL.

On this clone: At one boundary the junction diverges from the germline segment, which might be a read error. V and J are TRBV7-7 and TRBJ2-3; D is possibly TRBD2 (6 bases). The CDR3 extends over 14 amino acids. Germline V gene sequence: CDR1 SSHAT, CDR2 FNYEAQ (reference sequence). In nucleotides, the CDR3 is TGTGCTAGCAGCCCTGGGACTTCAACAGATACGCAGTATTTT. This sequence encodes CASSPGTSTDTQYF.

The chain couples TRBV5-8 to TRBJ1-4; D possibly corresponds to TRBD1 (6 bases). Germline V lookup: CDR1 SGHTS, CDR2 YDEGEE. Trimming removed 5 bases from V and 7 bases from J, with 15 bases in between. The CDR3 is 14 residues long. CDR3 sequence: CASSLQGNFEKLFF. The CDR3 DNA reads TGTGCCAGCAGTTTACAGGGAAACTTTGAAAAACTGTTTTTT.

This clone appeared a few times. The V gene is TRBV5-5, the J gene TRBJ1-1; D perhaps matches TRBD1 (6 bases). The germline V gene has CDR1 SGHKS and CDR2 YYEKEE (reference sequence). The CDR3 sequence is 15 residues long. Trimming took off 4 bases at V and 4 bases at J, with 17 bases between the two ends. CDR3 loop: CASSPGAGIFTEAFF. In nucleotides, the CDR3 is TGTGCCAGCAGCCCAGGGGCGGGGATTTTCACTGAAGCTTTCTTT.

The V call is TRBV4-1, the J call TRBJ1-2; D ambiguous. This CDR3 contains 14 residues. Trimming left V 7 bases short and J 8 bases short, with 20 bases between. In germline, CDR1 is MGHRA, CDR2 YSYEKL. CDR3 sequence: CASNRGYLSKGYTF. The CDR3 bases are TGCGCCAGCAACCGAGGGTACCTCTCGAAGGGCTACACCTTC.

The CDR3 here is CASSQDLDPSTDTQYF. CDR3 in DNA: TGTGCCAGCAGCCAAGATTTGGACCCCAGCACAGATACGCAGTATTTT. The chain recombines TRBV4-2 with TRBJ2-3; no clear D gene. Looked up from germline, CDR1 is LGHNA and CDR2 is YNFKEQ. V shed 0 bases and J shed 0 bases, with 10 bases lying between them. This CDR3 spans 16 amino acids.

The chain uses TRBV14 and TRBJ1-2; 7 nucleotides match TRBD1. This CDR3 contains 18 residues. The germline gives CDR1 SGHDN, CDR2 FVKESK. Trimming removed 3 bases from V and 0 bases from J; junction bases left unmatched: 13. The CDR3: CASSQNSGQLDANYGYTF. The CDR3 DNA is TGTGCCAGCAGCCAGAACTCGGGACAGCTAGACGCTAACTATGGCTACACCTTC.

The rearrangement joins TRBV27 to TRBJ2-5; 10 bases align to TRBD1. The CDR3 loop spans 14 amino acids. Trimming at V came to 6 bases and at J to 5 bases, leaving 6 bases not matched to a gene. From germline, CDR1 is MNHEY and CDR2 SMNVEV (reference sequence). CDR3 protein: CASSWGQGLETQYF. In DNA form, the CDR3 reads TGTGCCAGCAGCTGGGGACAGGGGTTGGAGACCCAGTACTTC.

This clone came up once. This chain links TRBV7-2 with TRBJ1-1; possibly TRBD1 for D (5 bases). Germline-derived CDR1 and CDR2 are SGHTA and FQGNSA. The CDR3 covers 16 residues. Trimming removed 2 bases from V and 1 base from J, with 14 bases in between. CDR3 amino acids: CASSLSEGRGNTEAFF. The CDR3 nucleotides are TGTGCCAGCAGCTTATCAGAGGGGCGGGGGAACACTGAAGCTTTCTTT.

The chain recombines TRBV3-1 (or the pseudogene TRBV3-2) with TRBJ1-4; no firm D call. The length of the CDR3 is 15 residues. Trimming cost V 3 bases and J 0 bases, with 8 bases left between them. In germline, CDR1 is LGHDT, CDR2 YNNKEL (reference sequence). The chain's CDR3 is CASSQRSTTNEKLFF. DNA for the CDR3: TGTGCCAGCAGCCAGAGGTCTACAACTAATGAAAAACTGTTTTTT.

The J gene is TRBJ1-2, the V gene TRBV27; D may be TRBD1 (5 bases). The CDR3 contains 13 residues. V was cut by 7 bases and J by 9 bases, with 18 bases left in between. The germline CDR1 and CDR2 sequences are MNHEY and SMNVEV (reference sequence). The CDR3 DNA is TGTGCCAGCATTGGGACCGGGAGTAAGAGCTACACCTTC. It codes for CASIGTGSKSYTF.